These 25 T cell receptor beta chains were sequenced from one sample in a study of regulatory T cells in long-lasting Graves disease. Time point indicated: newly diagnosed GD, antithyroid drugs for less than 3 months. From RNA extracted from PBMCs, the TCR library was made. Through Arm-PCR of CDR3 regions and iRepertoire HTBI primers, TCR beta libraries were built. From the multiplex PCR reads, TCRdb called clonotypes with MiXCR, one entry per CDR3 protein. The sample shows hundreds of thousands of distinct CDR3 sequences, around 16% of them seen only once. These data also formed part of another study, on T cells in Graves' hyperthyroidism and ophthalmopathy.

Source: peripheral blood mononuclear cells (PBMCs), taken at new diagnosis, from a patient treated with antithyroid drugs. The receptors shown here come from a man aged 18 to 30 with Graves disease.

V is TRBV25-1 and J is TRBJ2-2, with TRBD2 identical over 10 bases. CDR3 length: 15 residues. The germline V gene has CDR1 MGHDK and CDR2 SYGVNS. V trimming: 4 bases; J trimming: 3 bases; junction bases outside the gene matches: 2. CDR3 in amino acids: CASSGTSGYTGELFF. CDR3 sequence (DNA): TGTGCCAGCAGTGGGACTAGCGGTTACACCGGGGAGCTGTTTTTT.

V gene TRBV20-1 combines with J gene TRBJ1-4, with D perhaps TRBD1 (5 bases). The germline V gene has CDR1 DFQATT and CDR2 SNEGSKA (reference sequence). Trimming left V 5 bases short and J 4 bases short, with 14 bases between. CDR3 size: 14 residues. This CDR3 is CSALLQAINEKLFF. The CDR3 nucleotides read TGCAGTGCTCTCCTACAGGCCATTAATGAAAAACTGTTTTTT.

This clonotype was detected ten times or more. V gene TRBV3-1 combines with J gene TRBJ1-2; D unresolved. CDR3 size: 13 residues. Deletions cut 0 bases from V and 2 bases from J, with 4 bases between. CDR1 and CDR2 (germline): LGHDT, YNNKEL (reference sequence). The CDR3 reads CASSQDPNYGYTF. The CDR3 DNA reads as TGTGCCAGCAGCCAAGATCCAAACTATGGCTACACCTTC.

This clonotype has at least ten counts. This chain connects TRBV2 to TRBJ2-1, with TRBD2 matching 10 bases. This CDR3 is 15 amino acids long. The trim removed 8 bases at V and 9 bases at J, leaving 13 bases unmatched. Germline V lookup: CDR1 SNHLY, CDR2 FYNNEI. In nucleotides, the CDR3 is TGTGCCAGCGCCCATGGACTAGCGGAGGGGCGTGAGCAGTTCTTC. It encodes CASAHGLAEGREQFF.

The J gene is TRBJ2-5, the V gene TRBV20-1, with D tentatively TRBD2 (5 bases). The CDR3 has 12 amino acids. V shed 2 bases and J shed 1 base, with 5 bases lying between them. The V gene's germline CDR1 is DFQATT and CDR2 SNEGSKA (reference sequence). In DNA, the CDR3 is TGCAGTGCTAGAACTAGCCAAGAGACCCAGTACTTC. This translates into CSARTSQETQYF.

V usage is TRBV9 and J usage is TRBJ2-1; D gene unclear. V lost 4 bases to trimming and J lost 8 bases, with 10 bases between them. CDR1 and CDR2 (germline): SGDLS, YYNGEE. The CDR3 length is 12 residues. The CDR3 sequence is CASSQRRDEQFF. CDR3 bases: TGTGCCAGCAGCCAGCGACGGGATGAGCAGTTCTTC. The variable domain in full, with the rest retrieved from reference TRBV9 and TRBJ2-1, is DSGVTQTPKHLITATGQRVTLRCSPRSGDLSVYWYQQSLDQGLQFLIQYYNGEERAKGNILERFSAQQFPDLHSELNLSSLELGDSALYFCASSQRRDEQFFGPGTRLTVL.

The CDR3 is CASSGASGSYNEQFF. CDR3 in DNA: TGTGCCAGCAGCGGGGCTAGCGGCTCCTACAATGAGCAGTTCTTC. The rearrangement links TRBV9 to TRBJ2-1; 7 bases match TRBD2. The germline CDR1 and CDR2 sequences are SGDLS and YYNGEE. V lost 3 bases to trimming and J lost 0 bases; unmatched junction nucleotides: 3. CDR3 length: 15 residues.

This clonotype showed up just a few times. The V call is TRBV4-1, the J call TRBJ1-2; 12 bases map to TRBD1. Germline trimming cut 1 base from V and 5 bases from J; bases unmatched to any gene: 11. The CDR3 runs 18 residues. The V gene's germline CDR1 is MGHRA and CDR2 YSYEKL. CDR3 nucleotides: TGCGCCAGCAGCCAAGGTTTGACCGGGACAGGGGGCTCGTATGGCTACACCTTC. Protein: CASSQGLTGTGGSYGYTF.

This clonotype turned up a few times. This rearrangement joins TRBV9 to TRBJ1-2; 8 nucleotides match TRBD1. The CDR3 spans 13 residues. Germline V lookup: CDR1 SGDLS, CDR2 YYNGEE. The junction had 5 bases not matched to a gene; V was cut back by 3 bases and J by 7 bases. The CDR3 is CASSAQGASGYTF. The CDR3 bases are TGTGCCAGCAGCGCTCAGGGGGCCAGTGGCTACACCTTC.

A remark on this clonotype: A read error may explain this, as a much larger clone is one base away. CDR3 in DNA: TGTGCCAACAGCTCCGTAACAGGGAGAGCTTTCTTT. Its translation is CANSSVTGRAFF. The chain has TRBV11-2 and TRBJ1-1, with D perhaps TRBD1 (6 bases). CDR1 is SGHAT, CDR2 FQNNGV, per germline. The CDR3 extends over 12 amino acids.

This clonotype was recorded many times. The chain recombines TRBV12-3 or TRBV12-4 with TRBJ2-2; D remains ambiguous. There are 12 residues in the CDR3. The V end lost 5 bases, the J end lost 5 bases, and 6 bases lay between the germline ends. CDR3: CASSRTTGELFF. DNA for the CDR3: TGTGCCAGCAGTCGGACGACCGGGGAGCTGTTTTTT.

The V and J genes are TRBV20-1 and TRBJ1-2; maybe TRBD1 (5 bases). Germline V gene sequence: CDR1 DFQATT, CDR2 SNEGSKA (reference sequence). CDR3 length equals 15 residues. CDR3 coding DNA: TGCATCCCTTGGGGGACCTCCAAGGCGGGCTATGGCTACACCTTC. This encodes CIPWGTSKAGYGYTF.

This clonotype was seen more than once but under ten times. The chain recombines TRBV14 with TRBJ2-1; D remains unclear. The CDR3 covers 14 residues. From germline, CDR1 is SGHDN and CDR2 FVKESK. Trimming left V 0 bases short and J 5 bases short, with 8 bases between. DNA of the CDR3: TGTGCCAGCAGCCAAGATCGGCCCCACAATGAGCAGTTCTTC. Amino acids: CASSQDRPHNEQFF.

This clonotype was counted at least ten times. The chain couples TRBV2 to TRBJ1-2; unclear D gene. Germline CDR1 SNHLY, CDR2 FYNNEI. This CDR3 region has 14 residues. Trimming shortened V by 5 bases and J by 5 bases, and 15 bases separated the two germline ends. The CDR3 protein is CASSRDTKNYGYTF. DNA for the CDR3: TGTGCCAGCAGTCGTGACACAAAAAATTATGGCTACACCTTC.

This clonotype was seen only a few times. The chain couples TRBV6-1 to TRBJ2-7; 7 nucleotides line up with TRBD2. Germline loops: CDR1 MNHNS, CDR2 SASEGT. V dropped 4 bases and J dropped 2; count of bases not matched to a gene: 5. The length of the CDR3 is 14 residues. In nucleotides, the CDR3 is TGTGCCAGCAGTGGGGGGGGAAACCCCTACGAGCAGTACTTC. Translation: CASSGGGNPYEQYF.

Ten or more counts support this clonotype. The genes are TRBV6-5 and TRBJ1-1; 10 bases fit TRBD1. The CDR3 is 16 amino acids. From germline, CDR1 is MNHEY and CDR2 SVGAGI. With V trimmed by 0 bases and J by 6 bases, 7 bases remained unmatched. CDR3 residues: CASSYSGGQGRPEAFF. The CDR3 DNA reads as TGTGCCAGCAGTTACTCGGGGGGACAGGGGCGTCCTGAAGCTTTCTTT.

The chain recombines TRBV20-1 with TRBJ2-1, with TRBD2 matching 16 bases. This CDR3 region has 15 residues. Trimming removed 6 bases from V and 8 bases from J; junction bases left unmatched: 7. Germline V lookup: CDR1 DFQATT, CDR2 SNEGSKA (reference sequence). The CDR3 protein is CSAGTSGRGWDEQFF. The CDR3 region has the DNA TGCAGTGCAGGGACTAGCGGGAGGGGATGGGATGAGCAGTTCTTC.

Points on this clonotype: Just one base apart from a much larger clone, this may be a read error. The chain carries TRBV6-1 and TRBJ2-7; TRBD2 might be the D (6 bases). V lost 5 bases to trimming and J lost 6 bases, with 17 bases between them. The CDR3 has 14 amino acids. CDR1 and CDR2 (germline): MNHNS, SASEGT. For the CDR3, the DNA is TGTGCCAGCAGTCTCAGGAGGGCTTTAGGCGAGCAGTACTTC. Its translation: CASSLRRALGEQYF.

This clonotype was counted a few times. The chain joins TRBV7-9 to TRBJ2-4, with D maybe TRBD2 (6 bases). Germline V gene sequence: CDR1 SEHNR, CDR2 FQNEAQ (reference sequence). The CDR3 extends over 13 amino acids. V was pared by 1 base and J by 9 bases, with 10 bases between. Here the CDR3 reads CASSLGGVGIQYF. CDR3 nucleotides: TGTGCCAGCAGCTTAGGGGGGGTTGGCATTCAGTACTTC.

About this clonotype: This sequence may be a read error, since a much larger clone differs from it by one base. The chain is built from TRBV20-1 and TRBJ2-7; weak D call: TRBD2 (5 bases). Trimming pared 4 bases from V and 0 bases from J, leaving 10 bases between. The CDR3 totals 13 residues. Germline assignment: CDR1 DFQATT and CDR2 SNEGSKA (reference sequence). CDR3 loop: CSAKEESSYEQYF. The CDR3 coding sequence is TGCAGTGCTAAGGAGGAGAGCTCCTACGAGCAGTACTTC.

This clonotype was seen ten or more times. The V gene is TRBV7-9, the J gene TRBJ2-1, with D unclear. Trimming removed 0 bases from V and 3 bases from J, with 9 bases in between. This CDR3 region has 15 residues. Germline-derived CDR1 and CDR2 are SEHNR and FQNEAQ (reference sequence). CDR3: CASSLAVDLYNEQFF. For the CDR3, the DNA is TGTGCCAGCAGCTTAGCGGTGGACCTCTACAATGAGCAGTTCTTC.

This clonotype showed up just once. The J gene is TRBJ1-5, the V gene TRBV4-2; no firm D call. In germline, CDR1 is LGHNA, CDR2 YNFKEQ. V was shortened by 1 base and J by 3 bases, with 7 bases between the two germline ends. The CDR3 is made up of 14 amino acids. In DNA form, the CDR3 reads TGTGCCAGCAGCCAAGTACAGCTCAATCAGCCCCAGCATTTT. Translated, it gives CASSQVQLNQPQHF.

On this clonotype: One base away lies a much larger clone, so this may be a sequencing read error. The chain combines TRBV2 with TRBJ1-5; 9 nucleotides match TRBD1. Germline-derived CDR1 and CDR2 are SNHLY and FYNNEI. This CDR3 is built from 15 residues. The CDR3 spells CAGRPQGAFSQPQHF. The CDR3 DNA follows: TGTGCCGGCAGACCACAGGGGGCATTTAGTCAGCCCCAGCATTTT. The full variable domain, in which reference TRBV2 and TRBJ1-5 provide the parts outside the CDR3, is EPEVTQTPSHQVTQMGQEVILRCVPISNHLYFYWYRQILGQKVEFLVSFYNNEISEKSEIFDDQFSVERPDGSNFTLKIRSTKLEDSAMYFCAGRPQGAFSQPQHFGDGTRLSIL.

The chain uses TRBV7-9 and TRBJ2-2, with a possible D match to TRBD2 (6 bases). V was pared by 5 bases and J by 6 bases, with 13 bases between. Germline V gene data show CDR1 as SEHNR and CDR2 as FQNEAQ (reference sequence). This CDR3 is 14 amino acids long. The CDR3 here is CASSPDRESGELFF. CDR3 DNA: TGTGCCAGCAGCCCCGACCGGGAGTCCGGGGAGCTGTTTTTT.

There are a few counts of this clonotype. The CDR3 nucleotides are TGTGCCAGTAGTCTTCTCCCGGGACAGGGGGCATTTCAGCCCCAGCATTTT. Translated: CASSLLPGQGAFQPQHF. The chain recombines TRBV19 with TRBJ1-5; 12 nucleotides agree with TRBD1. Germline values: CDR1 LNHDA, CDR2 SQIVND (reference sequence). The CDR3 has 17 residues. With V trimmed by 5 bases and J by 6 bases, 11 bases remained unmatched.